Each of the 24 T cell receptor beta chains below was sequenced from the same sample in a study of spatial heterogeneity in lung cancer. MiXCR, run by TCRdb on the 5' RACE reads, gives a single entry per CDR3 protein. The repertoire holds just over 70,000 distinct CDR3 sequences, roughly 9% seen once, with under 2.5% in the top ten. Time point indicated: blood at routine non-recurrence follow-up after resection. Sequencing was performed on PBMCs, taken at follow-up. The receptors were sampled from a female donor with early-stage non-small cell lung cancer.

This clonotype was seen only a few times. V gene TRBV7-2 combines with J gene TRBJ2-1; 8 bases are a match to TRBD2. Unmatched junction bases numbered 7, after V lost 5 bases and J lost 7 bases. This CDR3 spans 14 amino acids. Looked up from germline, CDR1 is SGHTA and CDR2 is FQGNSA. CDR3 in DNA: TGTGCCAGCAGCATCAGCGGGAGCGTGAATGAGCAGTTCTTC. This translates into CASSISGSVNEQFF.

This clonotype was seen ten or more times. The chain recombines TRBV5-1 with TRBJ2-3; the match to TRBD2 covers 10 bases. Germline V CDR1 and CDR2: SGHRS, YFSETQ. The CDR3 runs to 18 residues. J lost 6 bases, V lost 4 bases, and 17 bases had no gene match. CDR3: CASSTDGGILAGADTQYF. DNA for the CDR3: TGCGCCAGCAGCACGGACGGAGGGATCCTAGCGGGAGCCGATACGCAGTATTTT.

In this sample, this clonotype turned up many times. The V gene is TRBV29-1, the J gene TRBJ1-4; 9 bases agree with TRBD1. The CDR3 has 14 amino acids. Looked up from germline, CDR1 is SQVTM and CDR2 is ANQGSEA. Germline trimming cut 6 bases from V and 7 bases from J; bases unmatched to any gene: 9. The CDR3 nucleotides are TGCAGCGTCGTTTCGGGACAGGGAGCTGAAAAACTGTTTTTT. Residues: CSVVSGQGAEKLFF.

There are many counts of this clonotype. The gene calls are TRBV9 and TRBJ2-3; D remains ambiguous. Trimming took 4 bases from V and 1 from J, leaving 13 bases between them. In germline, CDR1 is SGDLS, CDR2 YYNGEE. CDR3 length: 15 amino acids. The CDR3 loop is CASSRQVSRTDTQYF. DNA for the CDR3: TGTGCCAGCAGCCGCCAGGTGAGCCGCACAGATACGCAGTATTTT.

This clonotype was seen repeatedly, ten times or more. This sequence joins TRBV6-2 or TRBV6-3 and TRBJ2-1, with D perhaps matching TRBD1 (6 bases). Trimming took off 0 bases at V and 15 bases at J, with 12 bases between the two ends. CDR3 length: 12 amino acids. Germline CDR1 reads MNHEY; CDR2 reads SVGEGT. DNA for the CDR3: TGTGCCAGCAGTTACTCGATGGGGGCGGGGTTCTTC. Protein product: CASSYSMGAGFF.

This clonotype was observed at least ten times. In nucleotides, the CDR3 is TGTGCCAGCAGACACCGGACAGGGGGCGAAAACATTCAGTACTTC. This translates into CASRHRTGGENIQYF. V gene TRBV11-1 combines with J gene TRBJ2-4; 11 nucleotides align to TRBD1. V shed 6 bases, J shed 5 bases, and the junction held 6 bases outside the gene matches. Germline CDR1 is SGHAT and CDR2 is FQDESV (reference sequence). The CDR3 sequence is 15 residues long.

This clonotype was seen many times. CDR3 in DNA: TGTGCCAGCAATAGAGGGAGATTGGGCTACACCTTC. It yields the protein CASNRGRLGYTF. V gene TRBV7-9 combines with J gene TRBJ1-2; D not resolved. CDR1 and CDR2 (germline): SEHNR, FQNEAQ (reference sequence). V lost 7 bases to trimming and J lost 8 bases, with 14 bases between them. The CDR3 spans 12 residues.

The gene calls are TRBV5-1 and TRBJ2-5; D possibly uses TRBD1 or TRBD2 (5 bases each). Germline V gives CDR1 SGHRS, CDR2 YFSETQ. CDR3 length: 14 amino acids. V lost 4 bases and J 4 bases, leaving 14 bases between the germline ends. DNA of the CDR3: TGCGCCAGCAGCCCAGAGGCAGGGAGAGAGACCCAGTACTTC. This translates into CASSPEAGRETQYF.

This clonotype was observed at least ten times. The V gene is TRBV12-3 or TRBV12-4, the J gene TRBJ1-1; D gene ambiguous. The CDR3 length is 15 residues. Deletions cut 1 base from V and 3 bases from J, with 12 bases between. The CDR3 is CASSLVGGWDTEAFF. For the CDR3, the DNA is TGTGCCAGCAGTTTAGTCGGAGGGTGGGACACTGAAGCTTTCTTT.

This clonotype was seen many times. The chain carries TRBV19 and TRBJ2-2, with TRBD1 matching over 7 bases. Trimming removed 7 bases from V and 7 bases from J; junction bases left unmatched: 15. CDR3 length: 16 amino acids. The germline V gene encodes CDR1 LNHDA and CDR2 SQIVND (reference sequence). Here the CDR3 reads CASTSPRTGLIGELFF. The CDR3 DNA reads TGTGCCAGTACATCCCCACGGACAGGCCTCATCGGGGAGCTGTTTTTT.

This clonotype occurred many times. The gene calls are TRBV28 and TRBJ2-3; no definite D call. V was pared by 7 bases and J by 0 bases, with 20 bases between. Germline V gene data show CDR1 as MDHEN and CDR2 as SYDVKM. The CDR3 is 17 residues long. Written as DNA, the CDR3 is TGTGCCAGCACACTCTCATCCGGGTCCTCGAGCACAGATACGCAGTATTTT. Encoded protein: CASTLSSGSSSTDTQYF.

The table lists this clonotype with a few counts. V gene TRBV14 combines with J gene TRBJ2-1; 9 bases align to TRBD1. V was pared by 4 bases and J by 7 bases, with 5 bases of the junction left unmatched. The CDR3 has 14 amino acids. Germline V gene lookup returns CDR1 SGHDN and CDR2 FVKESK. For the CDR3, the DNA is TGTGCCAGCAGCCTCAACAGGGGGCCAAATGAGCAGTTCTTC. Translated, it gives CASSLNRGPNEQFF.

The chain links TRBV7-9 to TRBJ1-2; D not certain. The CDR3 loop spans 13 amino acids. The V and J ends lost 2 bases and 6 bases respectively, with 10 bases between them. The V gene's germline CDR1 is SEHNR and CDR2 FQNEAQ (reference sequence). The CDR3 is CASSLPVANGYTF. In nucleotides, the CDR3 is TGTGCCAGCAGCTTACCGGTTGCCAATGGCTACACCTTC.

This clonotype was seen at least ten times. V gene TRBV5-1 combines with J gene TRBJ2-5; TRBD2 matches at 7 bases. The CDR3 is made up of 14 amino acids. CDR1 SGHRS and CDR2 YFSETQ come from the germline V gene. With V trimmed by 0 bases and J by 5 bases, 4 bases remained unmatched. The CDR3 here is CASSLATSEETQYF. The CDR3 DNA reads as TGCGCCAGCAGCTTGGCCACTAGCGAGGAGACCCAGTACTTC.

V usage is TRBV9 and J usage is TRBJ1-1; D is perhaps TRBD1 (6 bases). Germline V gene lookup returns CDR1 SGDLS and CDR2 YYNGEE. The CDR3 has 14 amino acids. With 2 bases removed from V and 3 bases from J, the gap between germline ends came to 11 bases. The CDR3 protein is CASSVGGRDTEAFF. The CDR3 DNA is TGTGCCAGCAGCGTCGGGGGGCGCGACACTGAAGCTTTCTTT.

In its sample, this clonotype was seen many times. The J gene is TRBJ1-3, the V gene TRBV28; D not certain. The CDR3 has 16 amino acids. Germline V CDR1 and CDR2: MDHEN, SYDVKM. V lost 4 bases to trimming and J lost 2 bases, with 15 bases between them. The CDR3, as DNA: TGTGCCAGCAGTTCCGGCGCGACTGATCCTGGAAACACCATATATTTT. Amino acid sequence: CASSSGATDPGNTIYF. Together with reference TRBV28 and TRBJ1-3, the CDR3 gives the full variable domain: DVKVTQSSRYLVKRTGEKVFLECVQDMDHENMFWYRQDPGLGLRLIYFSYDVKMKEKGDIPEGYSVSREKKERFSLILESASTNQTSMYLCASSSGATDPGNTIYFGEGSWLTVV.

The chain is built from TRBV20-1 and TRBJ2-7, with TRBD2 matching 9 bases. Germline V gene data show CDR1 as DFQATT and CDR2 as SNEGSKA (reference sequence). Trimming removed 6 bases from V and 3 bases from J; junction bases left unmatched: 6. CDR3 length: 13 residues. CDR3 sequence: CSATSGTGYEQYF. CDR3 DNA sequence: TGCAGTGCGACTAGCGGAACAGGCTACGAGCAGTACTTC.

This clonotype was seen more than once but under ten times. V gene TRBV29-1 combines with J gene TRBJ1-4, with D unclear. The germline V and J ends were trimmed by 6 bases and 7 bases, with 12 bases remaining between them. The CDR3 runs 12 residues. Germline assignment: CDR1 SQVTM and CDR2 ANQGSEA. The CDR3 nucleotides read TGCAGCGTGGTGGACGAGGGTGAAAAACTGTTTTTT. The encoded protein is CSVVDEGEKLFF.

The chain has TRBV10-3 and TRBJ2-7, with TRBD1 matching 8 bases. Germline CDR1 reads ENHRY; CDR2 reads SYGVKD. The trim removed 7 bases at V and 7 bases at J, leaving 15 bases unmatched. The CDR3 covers 15 residues. CDR3 amino acids: CAINEPGQVSREQYF. CDR3 sequence (DNA): TGTGCCATCAATGAACCGGGACAGGTGTCTAGGGAGCAGTACTTC.

This clonotype was counted only a few times. The chain is built from TRBV4-2 and TRBJ2-7; the match to TRBD2 covers 9 bases. CDR1 and CDR2 from the germline V gene are LGHNA and YNFKEQ. V shed 0 bases and J 1 base; nucleotides not matched to a gene: 4. This CDR3 is 16 amino acids long. In DNA form, the CDR3 reads TGTGCCAGCAGCCAAGACTCGGGACTAGCTTCCTACGAGCAGTACTTC. Residues: CASSQDSGLASYEQYF.

This clonotype has ten or more counts. The V gene is TRBV7-8, the J gene TRBJ1-1; D is unclear. CDR1 is SGHVS and CDR2 is FQNEAQ in the germline V gene. The germline V and J ends were trimmed by 1 base and 8 bases, with 14 bases remaining between them. The CDR3 extends over 14 amino acids. This CDR3 reads CASSLEGRLTEAFF. CDR3 nucleotide sequence: TGTGCCAGCAGCTTAGAGGGCAGATTGACAGAAGCTTTCTTT.

The table lists this clonotype with many counts. V usage is TRBV27 and J usage is TRBJ2-2; the D is unclear. In germline, CDR1 is MNHEY, CDR2 SMNVEV (reference sequence). CDR3 length: 13 residues. Trimming pared 3 bases from V and 7 bases from J, leaving 9 bases between. The CDR3 region is CASSLLRSGELFF. In nucleotides, the CDR3 is TGTGCCAGCAGTTTGCTTAGGAGCGGGGAGCTGTTTTTT.

The sample holds many counts of this clonotype. The chain combines TRBV5-1 with TRBJ2-3; 8 bases are a match to TRBD1. With 4 bases clipped from V and 0 bases from J, the junction kept 4 bases outside the gene matches. Germline assignment: CDR1 SGHRS and CDR2 YFSETQ. The CDR3 has 15 residues. The CDR3 nucleotides are TGCGCCAGCAGCCGGGACAGGACTAGCACAGATACGCAGTATTTT. Translation gives CASSRDRTSTDTQYF.

This clonotype was detected ten times or more. The rearrangement uses TRBV24-1 and TRBJ2-2, with a weak D call TRBD1 (6 bases). This CDR3 contains 13 residues. V shed 3 bases and J shed 9 bases, with 10 bases lying between them. Per germline, CDR1 KGHDR and CDR2 SFDVKD. The CDR3 DNA is TGTGCCACCAGTGATACAGGGATCAGGGAGCTGTTTTTT. Amino acids: CATSDTGIRELFF.